The entry below gives a single T cell receptor beta chain sequence along with its context. The table lists this clone with a count of one. Its antigen is still unknown. No per-base quality is available; no much larger clone lies one base away. The data were taken from a study of T cell changes during pregnancy in multiple sclerosis (dated by TCRdb to between 2018 and 2020). Some background on the complete study: In women with multiple sclerosis, the researchers looked at how the T cell repertoire shifted as pregnancy progressed.

V is cut back by 1 base and J by 7 bases, with 22 bases in the junction unmatched. CDR1 and CDR2 are read off the germline V gene as MDHEN and SYDVKM. The cysteine opens and the phenylalanine closes a CDR3 of 20 amino acids. Only CDR3 DNA is held: 60 bases, read in frame from base 1. Receptor amplification or capture employed the immunoSEQ multiplex PCR assay. In TCRdb, the immuneACCESS table is reduced to in-frame sequences with V and J assigned. These tables do not hold every clone; where another copy was compared, an unresolved V gene accounts for under half, and the others remain unexplained. This sample lists about 130,000 clones; 90% to 98% were detected once. The ten largest clones add up to around 0.46% of the sample.

This receptor was taken from a female donor with multiple sclerosis, enrolled in a pregnancy study. This chain joins TRBV28 to TRBJ2-4; 7 bases in the middle match TRBD2. Sequencing used peripheral blood, obtained after pregnancy. The DNA reads as follows: TGTGCCAGCAGTTTATTTATCGGAAGGGACTATGGAACCCGAAGGAACATTCAGTACTTC. Its translation is CASSLFIGRDYGTRRNIQYF.